This record concerns one TCR beta chain sequence. Its antigen is unknown. In germline, CDR1 is SGDLS, CDR2 YYNGEE. CDR3 size: 14 residues. V was pared by 1 base and J by 2 bases, with 7 bases between. Primers: 60 Vbeta forward and 13 Jbeta reverse. Sequencing was performed with immunoSEQ multiplex PCR; in TCRdb, only in-frame clones are kept and a portion is missing. The table records about 55,000 clones, roughly 74% of them present only once. Though nominally healthy at sampling, donors likely had unrecorded immune exposures. This sample stems from a study of cytomegalovirus exposure and HLA in healthy donors. Whole-study findings and limits: In a later analysis, CMV-associated beta chains were mostly HLA-associated, it appeared. Indistinguishable V segments, including TRBV6-2 and TRBV6-3, were excluded.

The sequencing input was PBMCs. The V call is TRBV9, the J call TRBJ1-5; no clear D. This clonotype originated in a man aged 40-49 years in good health and CMV-seropositive. The DNA for the CDR3 is TGTGCCAGCAGCGTAAGCACAGGCAATCAGCCCCAGCATTTT. Translating gives CASSVSTGNQPQHF. The entire variable domain, with the rest obtained from reference TRBV9 and TRBJ1-5, is as follows: DSGVTQTPKHLITATGQRVTLRCSPRSGDLSVYWYQQSLDQGLQFLIQYYNGEERAKGNILERFSAQQFPDLHSELNLSSLELGDSALYFCASSVSTGNQPQHFGDGTRLSIL.